This TCR beta chain is drawn from a study of shared clonotypes between healthy human individuals. The overall study: Donors were a couple of women and a few men aged 18 to 49.

The test was conducted at deep level. Per the study methods: Without quality scores, immunoSEQ junctional reads could not be filtered like full-length reads. Here immunoSEQ multiplex PCR was the method, and the copy in TCRdb shows in-frame clones only, minus some. Clonal size and the V and J genes are those of that table, whereas D and trimming came from the DNA. Seen here are 190,000 or so clones, approximately 61% observed once, and the top ten hold about 10%. The CDR3 is 16 amino acids. After removal of 3 bases from V and 7 bases from J, the junction contained 14 bases not matched to a gene. Per germline, CDR1 SNHLY and CDR2 FYNNEI. Study findings and constraints: The authors expected sequencing depth to affect clonotype sharing among donors.

Points on this clone: Its antigen is currently unknown.

This receptor was taken from a man aged 25 to 45 in good health. V gene TRBV2 combines with J gene TRBJ1-1; 7 bases are a match to TRBD1. Sequencing used memory CD4+ T cells sorted from blood. This sample's subset: CD45RA-negative fraction. CDR3 bases: TGTGCCAGCAGTGACGGTGGTGCAGGGGGTAATAGTGAAGCTTTCTTT. Its translation: CASSDGGAGGNSEAFF.